This T cell receptor beta chain was found in a study of blood T cells in healthy people across ages. Turning to this clonotype: Its antigen is undetermined.

General study findings and limits: Roughly linear declines in TCR beta diversity per million T cells occurred with age.

Each donor was a healthy Caucasian individual from Russia, aged roughly 6 to 100. The use of a sample-barcoded 5' primer and a J-beta primer mix characterized a second PCR of about 7 to 12 cycles. Each of the cDNA molecules was tagged by a template-switch adaptor with 12 random nucleotides. The yield of each sample was at least 3 million CDR3-containing paired-end reads. TCRdb fed the 5' RACE reads into MiXCR, producing one record per CDR3 protein. The sample yields some 640,000 distinct CDR3 sequences, roughly 50% seen once. This CDR3 is 13 amino acids long. Trimming stripped 4 bases from V and 3 bases from J, with 10 bases between.

The chain recombines TRBV12-3 or TRBV12-4 with TRBJ2-7; possible D gene TRBD1, 6 bases. This TCR came from a woman between 55 and 75 years old in good health. Source material: blood. CDR3 sequence (DNA): TGTGCCAGCAGTTATACAGGGTTCTACGAGCAGTACTTC. Protein sequence: CASSYTGFYEQYF.